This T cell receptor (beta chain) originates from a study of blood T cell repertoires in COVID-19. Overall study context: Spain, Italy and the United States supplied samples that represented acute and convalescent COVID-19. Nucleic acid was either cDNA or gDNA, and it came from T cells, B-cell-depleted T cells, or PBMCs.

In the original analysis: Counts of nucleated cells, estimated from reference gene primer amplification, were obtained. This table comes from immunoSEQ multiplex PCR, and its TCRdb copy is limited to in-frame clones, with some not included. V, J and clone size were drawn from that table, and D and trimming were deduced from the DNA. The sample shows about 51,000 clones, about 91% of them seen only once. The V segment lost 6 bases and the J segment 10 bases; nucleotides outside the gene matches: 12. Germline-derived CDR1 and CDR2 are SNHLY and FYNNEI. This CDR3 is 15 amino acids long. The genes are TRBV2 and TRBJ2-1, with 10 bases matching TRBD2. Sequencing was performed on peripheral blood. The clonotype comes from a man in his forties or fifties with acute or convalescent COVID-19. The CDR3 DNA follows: TGTGCCAGCAGGCGACCTAGCGGGGGAAGGGTAGAGCAGTTCTTC. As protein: CASRRPSGGRVEQFF.